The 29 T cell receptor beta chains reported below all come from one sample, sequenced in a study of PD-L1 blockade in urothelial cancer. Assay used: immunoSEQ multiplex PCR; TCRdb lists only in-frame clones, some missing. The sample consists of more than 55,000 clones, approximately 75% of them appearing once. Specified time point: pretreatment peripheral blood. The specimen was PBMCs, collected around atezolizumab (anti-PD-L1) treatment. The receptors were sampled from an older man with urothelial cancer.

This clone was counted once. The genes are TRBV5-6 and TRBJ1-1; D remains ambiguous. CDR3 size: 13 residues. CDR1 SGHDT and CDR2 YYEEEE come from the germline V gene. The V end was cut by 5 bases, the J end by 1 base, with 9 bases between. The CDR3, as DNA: TGTGCCAGCAGTAGCCCGCGGAACACTGAAGCTTTCTTT. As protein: CASSSPRNTEAFF.

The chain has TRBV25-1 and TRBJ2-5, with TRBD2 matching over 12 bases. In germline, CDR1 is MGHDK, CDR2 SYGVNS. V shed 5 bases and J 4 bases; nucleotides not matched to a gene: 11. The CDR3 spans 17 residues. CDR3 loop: CASSQNLAGGGRETQYF. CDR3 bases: TGTGCCAGCAGTCAAAATCTAGCGGGAGGGGGCAGAGAGACCCAGTACTTC.

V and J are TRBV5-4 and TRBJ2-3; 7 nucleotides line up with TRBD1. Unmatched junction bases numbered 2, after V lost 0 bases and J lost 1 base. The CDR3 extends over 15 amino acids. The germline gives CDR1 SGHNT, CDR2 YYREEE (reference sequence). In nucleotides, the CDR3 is TGTGCCAGCAGCTTGGGAGGGACAGGCACAGATACGCAGTATTTT. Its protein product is CASSLGGTGTDTQYF.

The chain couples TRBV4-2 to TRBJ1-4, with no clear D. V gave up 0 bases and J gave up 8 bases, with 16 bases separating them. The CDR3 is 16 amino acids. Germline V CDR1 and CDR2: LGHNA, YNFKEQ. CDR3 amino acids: CASSQESGLGEEKLFF. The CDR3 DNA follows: TGTGCCAGCAGCCAAGAGTCAGGCTTGGGTGAAGAAAAACTGTTTTTT.

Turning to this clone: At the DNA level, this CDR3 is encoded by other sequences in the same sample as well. Here the CDR3 DNA reads TGTGCCAGCAGTCTATCCGGGACAGGGGACTACGAGCAGTACTTC. Translated, it gives CASSLSGTGDYEQYF. The chain combines TRBV28 with TRBJ2-7; 10 bases match TRBD1. The CDR3 is 15 amino acids. Germline-derived CDR1 and CDR2 are MDHEN and SYDVKM. V was clipped by 5 bases and J by 3 bases; unmatched bases: 7.

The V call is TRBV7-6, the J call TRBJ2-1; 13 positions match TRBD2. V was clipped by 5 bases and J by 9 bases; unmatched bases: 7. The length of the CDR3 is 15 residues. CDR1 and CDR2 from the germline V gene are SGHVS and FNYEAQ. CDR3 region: CASSGGLAGVGEQFF. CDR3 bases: TGTGCCAGCAGCGGCGGACTAGCGGGAGTAGGTGAGCAGTTCTTC.

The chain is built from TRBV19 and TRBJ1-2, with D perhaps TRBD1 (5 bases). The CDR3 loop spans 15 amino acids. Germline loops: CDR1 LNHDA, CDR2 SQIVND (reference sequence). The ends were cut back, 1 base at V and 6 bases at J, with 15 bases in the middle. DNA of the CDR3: TGTGCCAGTAGTATAGTGGAGACAGCTGGAAATGGCTACACCTTC. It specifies CASSIVETAGNGYTF.

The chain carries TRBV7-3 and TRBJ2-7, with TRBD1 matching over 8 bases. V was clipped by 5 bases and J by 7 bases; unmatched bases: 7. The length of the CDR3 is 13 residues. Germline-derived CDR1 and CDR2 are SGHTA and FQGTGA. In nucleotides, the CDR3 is TGTGCCAGCAGCCTGACAGGGGCGGGAGAGCAGTACTTC. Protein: CASSLTGAGEQYF.

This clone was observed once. The CDR3 loop is CASSQDLSGDLNEKLFF. Here the CDR3 DNA reads TGCGCCAGCAGCCAAGATTTATCGGGGGACCTCAATGAAAAACTGTTTTTT. The rearrangement joins TRBV4-3 to TRBJ1-4; perhaps TRBD1 as D (5 bases). V was pared by 0 bases and J by 5 bases, with 16 bases between. The germline CDR1 and CDR2 sequences are LGHNA and YSLEER. This CDR3 is built from 17 residues.

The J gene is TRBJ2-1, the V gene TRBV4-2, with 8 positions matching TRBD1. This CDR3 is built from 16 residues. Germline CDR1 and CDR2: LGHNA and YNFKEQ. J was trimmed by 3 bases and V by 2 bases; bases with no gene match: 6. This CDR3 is CASSQRQGWLYNEQFF. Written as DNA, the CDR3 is TGTGCCAGCAGCCAACGACAGGGGTGGCTCTACAATGAGCAGTTCTTC.

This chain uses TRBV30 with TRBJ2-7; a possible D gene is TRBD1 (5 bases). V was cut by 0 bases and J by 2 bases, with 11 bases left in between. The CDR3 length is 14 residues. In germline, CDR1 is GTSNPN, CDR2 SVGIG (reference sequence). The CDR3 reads CAWSVLRGTYEQYF. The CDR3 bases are TGTGCCTGGAGTGTACTTAGGGGCACCTACGAGCAGTACTTC.

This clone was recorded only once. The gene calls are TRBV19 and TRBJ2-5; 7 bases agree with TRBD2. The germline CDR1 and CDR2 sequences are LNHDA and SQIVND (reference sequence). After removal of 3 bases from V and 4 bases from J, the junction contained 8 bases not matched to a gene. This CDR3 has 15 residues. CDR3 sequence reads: CASSISSGGGETQYF. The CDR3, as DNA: TGTGCCAGTAGTATTTCTAGCGGTGGGGGAGAGACCCAGTACTTC.

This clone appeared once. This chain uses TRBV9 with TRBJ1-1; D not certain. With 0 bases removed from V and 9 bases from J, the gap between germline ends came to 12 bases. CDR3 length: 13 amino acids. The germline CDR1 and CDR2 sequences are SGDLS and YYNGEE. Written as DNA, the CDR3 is TGTGCCAGCAGCGTAGGAGCCCTATCTCAAGCTTTCTTT. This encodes CASSVGALSQAFF.

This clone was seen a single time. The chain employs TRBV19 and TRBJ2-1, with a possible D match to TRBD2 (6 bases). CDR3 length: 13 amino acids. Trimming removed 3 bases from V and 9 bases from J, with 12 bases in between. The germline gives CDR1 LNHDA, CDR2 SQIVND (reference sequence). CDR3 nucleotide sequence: TGTGCCAGTAGTATCCAAGGAGGGATTGAGCAGTTCTTC. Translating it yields CASSIQGGIEQFF.

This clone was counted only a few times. The CDR3: CATRPRTGENYGYTF. For the CDR3, the DNA is TGTGCCACCCGTCCAAGGACAGGGGAAAACTATGGCTACACCTTC. The chain recombines TRBV19 with TRBJ1-2, with 9 bases matching TRBD1. The CDR3 is 15 amino acids. The trim removed 10 bases at V and 2 bases at J, leaving 11 bases unmatched. Per germline, CDR1 LNHDA and CDR2 SQIVND (reference sequence). Supplemented by reference TRBV19 and TRBJ1-2, the full variable domain reads DGGITQSPKYLFRKEGQNVTLSCEQNLNHDAMYWYRQDPGQGLRLIYYSQIVNDFQKGDIAEGYSVSREKKESFPLTVTSAQKNPTAFYLCATRPRTGENYGYTFGSGTRLTVV.

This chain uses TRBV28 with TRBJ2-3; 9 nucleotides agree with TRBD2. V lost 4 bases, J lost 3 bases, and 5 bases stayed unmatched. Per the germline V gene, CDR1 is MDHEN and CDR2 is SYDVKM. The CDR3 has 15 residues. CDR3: CASSYMREGTDTQYF. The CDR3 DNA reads TGTGCCAGCAGTTATATGCGGGAGGGAACAGATACGCAGTATTTT.

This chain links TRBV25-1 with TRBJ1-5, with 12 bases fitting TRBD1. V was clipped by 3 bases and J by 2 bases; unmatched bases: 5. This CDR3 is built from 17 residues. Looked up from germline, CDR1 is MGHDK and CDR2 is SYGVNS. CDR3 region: CASSEGQGAGGNQPQHF. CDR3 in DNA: TGTGCCAGCAGTGAGGGACAGGGGGCAGGGGGCAATCAGCCCCAGCATTTT.

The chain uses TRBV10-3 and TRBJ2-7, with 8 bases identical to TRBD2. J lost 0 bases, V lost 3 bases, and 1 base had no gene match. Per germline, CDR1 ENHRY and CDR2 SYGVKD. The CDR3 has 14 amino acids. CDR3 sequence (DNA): TGTGCCATCAGTGAACTAGCGGACTCCTACGAGCAGTACTTC. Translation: CAISELADSYEQYF.

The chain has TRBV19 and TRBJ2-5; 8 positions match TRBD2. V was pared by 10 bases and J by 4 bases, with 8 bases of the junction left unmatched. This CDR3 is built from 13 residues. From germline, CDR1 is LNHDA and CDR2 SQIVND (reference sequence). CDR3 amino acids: CATAAGVRETQYF. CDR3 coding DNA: TGTGCCACCGCAGCGGGAGTAAGAGAGACCCAGTACTTC.

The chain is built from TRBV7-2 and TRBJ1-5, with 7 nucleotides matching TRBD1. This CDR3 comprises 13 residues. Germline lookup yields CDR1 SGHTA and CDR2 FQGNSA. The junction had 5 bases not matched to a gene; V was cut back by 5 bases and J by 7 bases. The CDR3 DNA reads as TGTGCCAGCAGCAAAACAGGGGAGCAGCCCCAGCATTTT. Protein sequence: CASSKTGEQPQHF.

DNA for the CDR3: TGTGCCAGCAGTCAGGACTTTATGAACACTGAAGCTTTCTTT. This gives the protein CASSQDFMNTEAFF. The V gene is TRBV28, the J gene TRBJ1-1; D remains ambiguous. V lost 5 bases to trimming and J lost 0 bases, with 10 bases between them. The CDR3 contains 14 residues. Per the germline V gene, CDR1 is MDHEN and CDR2 is SYDVKM.

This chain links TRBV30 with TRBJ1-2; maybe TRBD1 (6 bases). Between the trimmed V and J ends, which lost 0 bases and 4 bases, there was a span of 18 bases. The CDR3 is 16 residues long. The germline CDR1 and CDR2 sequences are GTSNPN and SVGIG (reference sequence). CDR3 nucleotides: TGTGCCTGGAGTGTACTGGACAGTAAGCTTACCTATGGCTACACCTTC. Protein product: CAWSVLDSKLTYGYTF.

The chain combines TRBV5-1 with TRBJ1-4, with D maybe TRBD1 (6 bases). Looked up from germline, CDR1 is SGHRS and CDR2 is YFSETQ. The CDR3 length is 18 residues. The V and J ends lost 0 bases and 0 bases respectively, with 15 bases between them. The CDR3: CASSLGQGTIATNEKLFF. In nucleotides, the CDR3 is TGCGCCAGCAGCTTGGGTCAGGGGACGATTGCAACTAATGAAAAACTGTTTTTT.

In DNA form, the CDR3 reads TGTGCCAGCAGCGCCTTGGGACAGGCCCTAAGCAATGAGCAGTTCTTC. Translation: CASSALGQALSNEQFF. V is TRBV5-6 and J is TRBJ2-1; 8 bases line up with TRBD1. The CDR3 contains 16 residues. V lost 4 bases, J lost 6 bases, and 12 bases stayed unmatched. CDR1 and CDR2 from the germline V gene are SGHDT and YYEEEE.

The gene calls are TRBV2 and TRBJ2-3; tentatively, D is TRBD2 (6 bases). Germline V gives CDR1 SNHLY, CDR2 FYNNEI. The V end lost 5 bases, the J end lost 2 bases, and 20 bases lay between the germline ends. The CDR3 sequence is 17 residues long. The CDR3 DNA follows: TGTGCCAGCAGTACAGCCCCGGCTAGCGTCTCCACAGATACGCAGTATTTT. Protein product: CASSTAPASVSTDTQYF.

DNA for the CDR3: TGTGCCAGCAGCGGGGGGACTAGCGGGTCTTACAATGAGCAGTTCTTC. It codes for CASSGGTSGSYNEQFF. The chain recombines TRBV5-4 with TRBJ2-1; 12 bases align to TRBD2. This CDR3 has 16 residues. Germline lookup yields CDR1 SGHNT and CDR2 YYREEE (reference sequence). The V segment lost 4 bases and the J segment 4 bases; nucleotides outside the gene matches: 6. Using reference TRBV5-4 and TRBJ2-1 for the parts outside the CDR3, the full variable domain is ETGVTQSPTHLIKTRGQQVTLRCSSQSGHNTVSWYQQALGQGPQFIFQYYREEENGRGNFPPRFSGLQFPNYSSELNVNALELDDSALYLCASSGGTSGSYNEQFFGPGTRLTVL.

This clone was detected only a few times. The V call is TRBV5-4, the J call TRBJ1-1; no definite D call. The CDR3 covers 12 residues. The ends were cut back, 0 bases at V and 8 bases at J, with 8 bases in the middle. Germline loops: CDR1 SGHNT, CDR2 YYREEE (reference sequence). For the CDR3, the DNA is TGTGCCAGCAGCTTGGTGGAGCAGGAAGCTTTCTTT. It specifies CASSLVEQEAFF.

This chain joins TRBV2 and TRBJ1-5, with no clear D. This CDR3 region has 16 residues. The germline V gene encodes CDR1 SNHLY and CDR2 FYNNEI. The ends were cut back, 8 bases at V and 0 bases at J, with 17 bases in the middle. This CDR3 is CASSSGAIYSNQPQHF. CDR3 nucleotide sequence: TGTGCCAGCTCCTCGGGTGCGATTTATAGCAATCAGCCCCAGCATTTT.

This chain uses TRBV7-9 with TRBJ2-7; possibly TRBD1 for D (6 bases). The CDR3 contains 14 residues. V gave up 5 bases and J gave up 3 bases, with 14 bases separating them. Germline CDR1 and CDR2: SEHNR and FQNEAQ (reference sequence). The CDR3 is CASSLRQGIYEQYF. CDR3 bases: TGTGCCAGCAGCCTAAGGCAGGGGATCTACGAGCAGTACTTC. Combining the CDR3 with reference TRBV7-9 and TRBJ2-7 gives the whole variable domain DTGVSQNPRHKITKRGQNVTFRCDPISEHNRLYWYRQTLGQGPEFLTYFQNEAQLEKSRLLSDRFSAERPKGSFSTLEIQRTEQGDSAMYLCASSLRQGIYEQYFGPGTRLTVT.